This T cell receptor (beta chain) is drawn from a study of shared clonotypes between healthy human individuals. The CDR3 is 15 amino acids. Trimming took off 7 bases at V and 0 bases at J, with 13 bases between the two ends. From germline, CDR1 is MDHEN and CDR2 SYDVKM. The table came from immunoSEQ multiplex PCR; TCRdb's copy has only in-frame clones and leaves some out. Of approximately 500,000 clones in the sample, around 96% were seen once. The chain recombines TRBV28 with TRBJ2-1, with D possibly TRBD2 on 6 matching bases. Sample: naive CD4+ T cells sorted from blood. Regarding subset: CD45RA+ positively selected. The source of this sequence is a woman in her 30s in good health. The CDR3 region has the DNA TGTGCCAGCAAAGGAGGGCCTAGCTCCTACAATGAGCAGTTCTTC. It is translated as CASKGGPSSYNEQFF.